One sample yielded the 9 T cell receptor beta chains listed below, sequenced in a study of Tregs in tolerant kidney transplant recipients. TCRdb's copy holds only in-frame clones and misses some; the assay was immunoSEQ multiplex PCR. The table records about 14,000 clones, roughly 78% of them present only once. The source material was Tregs from blood, sampled before the transplant. These receptor sequences come from a human donor who received a combined kidney and bone marrow transplant.

J is TRBJ1-6 and V is TRBV4-2; 7 bases align to TRBD1. Germline loops: CDR1 LGHNA, CDR2 YNFKEQ. The CDR3 totals 15 residues. The junction had 5 bases not matched to a gene; V was cut back by 0 bases and J by 9 bases. The CDR3 DNA follows: TGTGCCAGCAGCCAAGATTGGACAGGTAGTTCACCCCTCCACTTT. Its protein is CASSQDWTGSSPLHF.

V and J are TRBV27 and TRBJ1-2; D is unclear. Germline V gives CDR1 MNHEY, CDR2 SMNVEV (reference sequence). Trimming left V 5 bases short and J 8 bases short, with 15 bases between. This CDR3 spans 13 amino acids. The CDR3 is CASSLRERGGYTF. CDR3 DNA sequence: TGTGCCAGCAGTCTCCGGGAGCGTGGGGGCTACACCTTC.

This chain uses TRBV6-6 with TRBJ2-2; the match to TRBD2 covers 7 bases. In germline, CDR1 is MNHNY, CDR2 SVGAGI (reference sequence). The CDR3 totals 16 residues. V lost 0 bases and J lost 1; bases outside the gene matches: 2. CDR3 region: CASSYSGGRNTGELFF. The CDR3 nucleotides read TGTGCCAGCAGTTACTCGGGGGGGAGGAACACCGGGGAGCTGTTTTTT.

The chain employs TRBV6-6 and TRBJ2-5; D might be TRBD1 (7 bases). Germline V gene data show CDR1 as MNHNY and CDR2 as SVGAGI (reference sequence). The V and J ends lost 1 base and 4 bases respectively, with 16 bases between them. This CDR3 region has 16 residues. The CDR3 sequence is CASSYFGGQGGETQYF. In DNA, the CDR3 is TGTGCCAGCAGTTACTTCGGGGGCCAGGGGGGAGAGACCCAGTACTTC.

V and J are TRBV19 and TRBJ2-3; 7 positions agree with TRBD1. V dropped 3 bases and J dropped 3; count of bases not matched to a gene: 6. The CDR3 runs to 15 residues. Germline V gene sequence: CDR1 LNHDA, CDR2 SQIVND (reference sequence). CDR3 amino acids: CASSMTGWRTDTQYF. The CDR3 DNA follows: TGTGCCAGTAGTATGACAGGGTGGAGGACAGATACGCAGTATTTT.

The chain couples TRBV7-9 to TRBJ1-2, with D perhaps TRBD1 (5 bases). Germline V CDR1 and CDR2: SEHNR, FQNEAQ (reference sequence). V was cut by 5 bases and J by 5 bases, with 21 bases left in between. The CDR3 contains 16 residues. The CDR3 sequence: CASSAGLSLLDYGYTF. The CDR3 region has the DNA TGTGCCAGCAGCGCAGGGCTTTCATTGTTGGATTATGGCTACACCTTC.

The chain has TRBV11-2 and TRBJ2-1; 7 bases agree with TRBD2. J lost 8 bases, V lost 4 bases, and 5 bases had no gene match. CDR1 SGHAT and CDR2 FQNNGV come from the germline V gene. This CDR3 region has 13 residues. As DNA, the CDR3 is TGTGCCAGCAGCTCCGGACTAGTGGATGAGCAGTTCTTC. It is translated as CASSSGLVDEQFF.

This clone was counted between two and nine times. V and J are TRBV19 and TRBJ1-2; D gene unclear. The germline gives CDR1 LNHDA, CDR2 SQIVND (reference sequence). V was clipped by 5 bases and J by 5 bases, with 18 bases between them. This CDR3 has 15 residues. The DNA for the CDR3 is TGTGCCAGTAGTGCCCTTAGAGACCGACTATATGGCTACACCTTC. Its protein product is CASSALRDRLYGYTF.

The V and J genes are TRBV7-6 and TRBJ2-3, with a possible D match to TRBD1 (5 bases). Looked up from germline, CDR1 is SGHVS and CDR2 is FNYEAQ. The CDR3 runs to 16 residues. V shed 1 base and J shed 3 bases, with 14 bases lying between them. CDR3 in DNA: TGTGCCAGCAGCTTAGGTGGGGCCCTACGGACAGATACGCAGTATTTT. Translating gives CASSLGGALRTDTQYF.